This T cell receptor (beta chain) originates from a study of blood T cells in healthy people across ages. Alongside a J-beta primer mix, a sample-barcoded 5' primer served in a second PCR lasting about 7 to 12 cycles. A single record per CDR3 protein comes from TCRdb applying MiXCR to the 5' RACE reads. The sample carries 800,000 to 950,000 distinct CDR3 sequences, about 28% recorded once. Trimming shortened V by 1 base and J by 4 bases, and 12 bases separated the two germline ends. This CDR3 contains 15 residues. Looked up from germline, CDR1 is SGHNT and CDR2 is YYREEE (reference sequence). This clonotype was detected a few times. The antigen is undetermined. Whole-study results and caveats: Relative to aged donors, long-lived donors carried more naive CD4+ cells and displayed higher diversity.

The sample was also linked to a second study, of T cells of mothers and their children. From that report: The extracted RNA was employed in its entirety for cDNA synthesis, at around 1.4 ug per 15 ul.

The V and J genes are TRBV5-4 and TRBJ2-1; D may match TRBD1 or TRBD2 (5 bases each). The sequenced sample consisted of blood. This TCR was sampled from a woman aged 35 to 49 in good health. The CDR3 DNA is TGTGCCAGCAGCTTGTTTGGAGAGGGGTACAATGAGCAGTTCTTC. It specifies CASSLFGEGYNEQFF.